This TCR beta chain was sequenced for a study of T cell changes during pregnancy in multiple sclerosis. TCRdb keeps only in-frame clones here, not all; method: immunoSEQ multiplex PCR. The repertoire holds roughly 33,000 clones, with roughly nine tenths as singletons. The CDR3 consists of 13 residues. Trimming pared 8 bases from V and 3 bases from J, leaving 12 bases between. Germline loops: CDR1 ENHRY, CDR2 SYGVKD. This clone has just one count. The receptor was derived from a female donor in good health, enrolled as a control in a pregnancy study. Here the sequenced sample was CD4+ T cells from peripheral blood mononuclear cells, taken in the third trimester of pregnancy. This chain joins TRBV10-3 and TRBJ2-3; a possible D gene is TRBD2 (5 bases). The CDR3 spells CAIGAESTDTQYF. The CDR3 nucleotides are TGTGCCATCGGAGCGGAGTCGACAGATACGCAGTATTTT.